One and the same sample provided the 7 T cell receptor beta chains below, sequenced in a study of shared clonotypes between healthy human individuals. Measured with immunoSEQ multiplex PCR; TCRdb has only the in-frame clones, and not every one. The data contain over a million clones, roughly 96% of them singletons. The material sequenced was naive CD4+ T cells sorted from blood. Noted subset: CD45RA+ positively selected. The receptors here all came from a man aged 25-45 years in good health.

The V and J genes are TRBV5-5 and TRBJ2-1; D is unclear. This CDR3 region has 12 residues. Germline V gene sequence: CDR1 SGHKS, CDR2 YYEKEE (reference sequence). V lost 4 bases to trimming and J lost 9 bases, with 11 bases between them. In DNA form, the CDR3 reads TGTGCCAGCAGCGCGCAGGAGACTGAGCAGTTCTTC. Its protein is CASSAQETEQFF.

The CDR3, as DNA: TGTGCCAGTAGCAGCCTCATTGAGCAGTTCTTC. Protein: CASSSLIEQFF. This chain links TRBV19 with TRBJ2-1; D not certain. CDR3 length equals 11 residues. Trimming took 6 bases from V and 9 from J, leaving 9 bases between them. Germline-derived CDR1 and CDR2 are LNHDA and SQIVND (reference sequence).

The chain carries TRBV18 and TRBJ2-2; perhaps TRBD1 as D (6 bases). The germline CDR1 and CDR2 sequences are KGHSH and LQKENI. The CDR3 covers 17 residues. Trimming cost V 2 bases and J 1 base, with 14 bases left between them. Here the CDR3 DNA reads TGTGCCAGCTCACCAATGTTGGGGACACGGAACACCGGGGAGCTGTTTTTT. Protein: CASSPMLGTRNTGELFF.

This chain uses TRBV4-3 with TRBJ2-1, with D uncertain. Deletions cut 0 bases from V and 4 bases from J, with 13 bases between. This CDR3 has 16 residues. CDR1 and CDR2 (germline): LGHNA, YSLEER. DNA of the CDR3: TGCGCCAGCAGCCAAGATCTGGCGGAGCCTTACAATGAGCAGTTCTTC. It codes for CASSQDLAEPYNEQFF.

The count of this clone is one. The chain uses TRBV30 and TRBJ2-3; D is perhaps TRBD1 (6 bases). The CDR3 totals 12 residues. Trimming removed 8 bases at V and 11 bases at J, with 20 bases between. The germline V gene has CDR1 GTSNPN and CDR2 SVGIG (reference sequence). This CDR3 reads CASRQARDLQYF. DNA for the CDR3: TGTGCCAGTAGACAGGCGCGAGACTTGCAGTATTTT.

This chain links TRBV5-5 with TRBJ2-1, with 9 nucleotides matching TRBD2. V shed 2 bases, J shed 5 bases, and the junction held 8 bases outside the gene matches. Germline loops: CDR1 SGHKS, CDR2 YYEKEE (reference sequence). This CDR3 is built from 16 residues. The CDR3 DNA is TGTGCCAGCAGCTTCCTAGCGGGAAAGGCCGACAATGAGCAGTTCTTC. This translates into CASSFLAGKADNEQFF.

The V call is TRBV6-6, the J call TRBJ1-1; possibly TRBD1 for D (6 bases). Trimming took off 6 bases at V and 8 bases at J, with 16 bases between the two ends. Germline values: CDR1 MNHNY, CDR2 SVGAGI (reference sequence). This CDR3 has 13 residues. The CDR3 loop reads CASRPRQVGEAFF. The CDR3 DNA reads as TGTGCCAGCAGGCCAAGACAGGTTGGCGAAGCTTTCTTT.